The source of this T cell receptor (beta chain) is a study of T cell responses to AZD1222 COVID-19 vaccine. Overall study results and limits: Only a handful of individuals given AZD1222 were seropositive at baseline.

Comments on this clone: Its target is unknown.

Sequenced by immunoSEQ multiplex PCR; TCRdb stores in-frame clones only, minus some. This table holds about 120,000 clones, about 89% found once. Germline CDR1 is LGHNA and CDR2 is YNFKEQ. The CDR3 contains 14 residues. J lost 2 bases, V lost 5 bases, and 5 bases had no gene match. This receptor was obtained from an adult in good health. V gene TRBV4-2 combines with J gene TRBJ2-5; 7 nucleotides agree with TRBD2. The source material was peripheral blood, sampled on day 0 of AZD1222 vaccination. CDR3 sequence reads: CASSKSGMQETQYF. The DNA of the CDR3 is TGTGCCAGCAGCAAGAGCGGGATGCAAGAGACCCAGTACTTC.